This T cell receptor (beta chain) was retrieved from a study of control samples from healthy donors and cancer patients. Germline V gene data show CDR1 as SGHNT and CDR2 as YENEEA. V lost 8 bases and J lost 0; bases outside the gene matches: 9. The CDR3 has 16 residues. Assay: immunoSEQ multiplex PCR; the TCRdb copy retains only in-frame clones and omits some. Here the sample spans about 130,000 clones, 85% to 95% being singletons. Sequenced sample: PBMCs. The receptor was isolated from a man aged 50 or older with head and neck cancer. The chain is built from TRBV11-3 and TRBJ2-1, with TRBD1 matching 8 bases. In DNA form, the CDR3 reads TGTGCCAGCGTTCAGGGGGCGAAGAGCTCCTACAATGAGCAGTTCTTC. Translation gives CASVQGAKSSYNEQFF.